The sequence of this TCR beta chain was determined in a study of read filtering for tumor transcriptome and immune sequencing (dated by TCRdb to about 2020). General notes on the study: Of the patients in the cohort, 17 were male and 14 to 15 were female, and their mean age was about 70 years, with a range of about 45 to 80. Under revised international staging, roughly 8 patients fell into R-ISS I, 15 to 20 into R-ISS II and more than five into R-ISS III. After DNase treatment, whole-transcriptome libraries were prepared using the TruSeq RNA Access Library Prep Kit. Per sample, about 3.5 to 11 million TCR-region mapped reads were obtained with IR-seq, compared with only about 85 to 1,400 with RNA-seq. The study compared TCR repertoires from targeted immune repertoire sequencing and bulk whole-transcriptome sequencing run on the same bone marrow samples. As a main aim, a read-filtering strategy for immune repertoire data was addressed, with the specific question being whether clonotypes supported by a single read should be removed.

On the study overall, not on this receptor specifically: When single-read clonotypes were removed, the proportions of shared clonotypes in IR-seq and RNA-seq correlated more strongly. Rather than purified T cells, the sorted CD138-negative fraction was a mixed bone marrow immune population. Single-read clonotypes made up about 81.9% of clonotypes but roughly 3.2% of total reads in IR-seq, and 70% to 75% of clonotypes and 35% to 55% of reads in RNA-seq. IR-seq captured clonotypes at much higher depth and more reliably than RNA-seq, and smaller IR-seq throughput sufficed to identify most shared clonotypes.

This clonotype was picked up many times. Its recognized antigen is unknown. Base qualities are not at hand, and no much larger clone is one base apart. Bone marrow was sampled from every patient at the time of active disease. Ficoll-Hypaque density gradient centrifugation was used to isolate the bone marrow mononuclear cells. CD138-negative cells were obtained by negative selection after labeling with CD138 magnetic microbeads on a MACS separator, removing myeloma plasma cells. The purity of the isolated cells was checked by flow cytometry with CD138 antibodies on an Attune NxT. TRIzol reagent was used to extract total RNA, which was then quantified with a NanoDrop spectrophotometer. For each patient, paired RNA-seq and IR-seq were run on the CD138-negative bone marrow sample from that patient. Starting from roughly 370 ng RNA, TCR libraries were constructed with the Immunoverse kit using molecular barcoded adaptors that cover the alpha/delta and beta/gamma chains. TCR library preparation used the same RNA that was used for transcriptome sequencing. Sequencing of TCR libraries was carried out on an Illumina HiSeq 4000 with 2 x 150 cycles. On the authors' methods: TCR reads were aligned to human V, D, J and C references and assembled into CDR3 clonotypes with MiXCR, including quality filtering and error correction. The tcR package in R was used for analysis of clonotype counts and gene usage diversity. Raw mapping reads were checked after the RNA-seq reads had been mapped by STAR aligner version 2.5.3a onto the human GRCh37 genome. To test how sequencing depth affects detected clonotypes, IR-seq fastq files were randomly downsampled with Seqtk 1.3. TCRdb reworked the public reads: Q25 trimming with fastp, MiXCR clone assembly, productive beta chains retained. CDR3 protein sequences are deduplicated, and each keeps its most common genes and DNA. The V and J calls reflect TCRdb's pipeline rather than the authors' work. The sample table contains about 130,000 distinct CDR3 sequences; only one count was recorded for 10% to 15% of them. The ten largest clones add up to around 10% of the sample.

Via the germline V gene (reference sequence), CDR1 is GTSNPN and CDR2 SVGIG. Including cysteine and phenylalanine, the CDR3 has 11 amino acids. Kept here is only the CDR3 DNA, which spans 33 bases and is read in frame from base 1. The junction shows trimming of 1 base on V and 8 bases on J, plus 6 bases between the germline ends. The TCR comes from a donor at least 40 years old with multiple myeloma. Sequencing was done on a sample of a population of CD138-negative cells sorted from bone marrow. Interpreted using the paper, the cell subset or site label stands for: bone marrow mononuclear cells depleted of CD138+ plasma/myeloma cells by negative magnetic selection. The chain uses TRBV30 and TRBJ2-1; no D segment can be confidently identified. The CDR3 region has the sequence CAWSEKYEQFF. The DNA sequence is as follows: TGTGCCTGGAGTGAAAAGTATGAGCAGTTCTTC.